This T cell receptor (beta chain) came from a study of CD8+CD57+ T cells in acquired aplastic anemia. The template used for profiling TCR beta VDJ and CDR3 was genomic DNA. TCRdb itself ran the reads through MiXCR, one entry per CDR3 protein. The repertoire includes fewer than 250,000 distinct CDR3 sequences, about half of them detected once, and approximately 16% sits in the top ten. The CDR3 loop spans 14 amino acids. Between the trimmed V and J ends, which lost 0 bases and 3 bases, there was a span of 5 bases. Germline loops: CDR1 SEHNR, CDR2 FQNEAQ (reference sequence). Study observations and caveats: Researchers report that fewer than 35 CD8+ CDR3 sequences appeared in both patients and controls.

This clonotype was seen at least ten times. The antigen remains undetermined. This chain joins TRBV7-9 and TRBJ2-2; D is unresolved. The sequence was obtained from a human donor in good health, serving as a control. Sequenced input: sorted CD4+, CD8+, or CD8+CD57+ T cells (not recorded which) from PBMCs. CDR3 sequence: CASSLAGDTGELFF. The CDR3 DNA sequence: TGTGCCAGCAGCTTAGCGGGCGACACCGGGGAGCTGTTTTTT.